This T cell receptor beta chain was sequenced in a study of blood T cell repertoires in COVID-19. As for the study in general: Collection of acute and convalescent COVID-19 samples took place in the United States, Italy and Spain. In each case, the material was cDNA or gDNA derived from T cells, B-cell-depleted T cells, or PBMCs.

The J segment lost 2 bases and the V segment lost 5 bases, leaving 8 bases of the junction unmatched. Looked up from germline, CDR1 is LNHDA and CDR2 is SQIVND (reference sequence). This CDR3 contains 16 residues. The authors' processing: Amplifying reference gene primers gave estimates of nucleated cell counts. Assay used: immunoSEQ multiplex PCR; TCRdb lists only in-frame clones, some missing. V, J and clone size are taken as reported in that table, and D and trimming were inferred from the DNA itself. The repertoire holds some 320,000 clones, with 70% to 90% as singletons. The receptor comes from a woman in her 50s who had recovered from COVID-19. V and J are TRBV19 and TRBJ2-7, with TRBD1 matching 11 bases. The sequenced sample was peripheral blood. The CDR3 region has the DNA TGTGCCAGTAGTGGACCGGGACAGGGGGTTCCCTACGAGCAGTACTTC. Its protein is CASSGPGQGVPYEQYF.